This T cell receptor beta chain is from a study of T-cell reconstitution after alpha-beta-depleted transplantation in children. This clonotype was counted a few times. Unique molecular identifiers tagged the TCRbeta library. TCRdb re-derived calls from the PCR reads in MiXCR, one entry per CDR3 protein. Counted here are approximately 400,000 distinct CDR3 sequences, about a tenth occurring once; the ten biggest clones make up approximately 5%. Germline V gives CDR1 SGDLS, CDR2 YYNGEE. The CDR3 has 16 amino acids. Trimming at V came to 0 bases and at J to 3 bases, leaving 8 bases not matched to a gene.

The V call is TRBV9, the J call TRBJ2-5; 7 nucleotides align to TRBD2. This sequence originates from a human donor who donated a stem cell graft to a child with acute myeloid leukemia. The sequenced sample was PBMCs from the stem cell graft donor, obtained from the stem cell graft. The CDR3 sequence: CASSVGAWLAEETQYF. In DNA, the CDR3 is TGTGCCAGCAGCGTAGGGGCGTGGCTAGCGGAAGAGACCCAGTACTTC.